This T cell receptor beta chain was retrieved from a study of blood T cell repertoires in COVID-19. Produced via immunoSEQ multiplex PCR; TCRdb's table is partial and in-frame only. Of approximately 150,000 clones listed, roughly 86% are singletons. Trimming cost V 6 bases and J 3 bases, with 9 bases left between them. The length of the CDR3 is 12 residues. Germline lookup yields CDR1 SGHRS and CDR2 YFSETQ. The chain is built from TRBV5-1 and TRBJ1-1; possible D gene TRBD1, 5 bases. The sequencing input was peripheral blood. This receptor was identified in a man between 65 and 85 years old with acute or convalescent COVID-19. DNA of the CDR3: TGCGCCAGCAAAGGGGTGGACACTGAAGCTTTCTTT. Protein sequence: CASKGVDTEAFF.